This is a list of T cell receptor beta chains from one sample in a study of beta chain features in type 1 diabetes. The protocol was immunoSEQ multiplex PCR, while the TCRdb copy is restricted to in-frame clones and leaves out a portion. The sample has just over 450,000 clones, roughly 30% seen once; the top ten hold 0.065%. The specimen was naive CD4+ T cells from blood. All receptors come from a man between 18 and 35 years old in good health. CDR3s include the opening cysteine and the closing phenylalanine or tryptophan. Fields, in order: D gene, V gene, clone size, J gene, CDR3 DNA, CDR3 protein. D genes are given only for firm matches. Not all rows give a size; the values are once, few, many and, for expanded clones, a class.

d_gene: TRBD2
v_gene: TRBV2
abundance: -
j_gene: TRBJ2-1
CDR3nt: TGTGCCAGCAGAGGACTAGCGGACTACAATGAGCAGTTCTTC
CDR3aa: CASRGLADYNEQFF

d_gene: -
v_gene: TRBV2
abundance: few
j_gene: TRBJ2-1
CDR3nt: TGTGCCAGCAGTGAAGCGGTGGGCGGGACCACCAGGTATGAGCAGTTCTTC
CDR3aa: CASSEAVGGTTRYEQFF

d_gene: -
v_gene: TRBV28
abundance: few
j_gene: TRBJ2-4
CDR3nt: TGTGCCAGCAGTTACCTAACACAGAAACCAAAAAACATTCAGTACTTC
CDR3aa: CASSYLTQKPKNIQYF

d_gene: TRBD2
v_gene: TRBV4-2
abundance: -
j_gene: TRBJ2-1
CDR3nt: TGTGCCAGCAGCCAAGGAGCTAGCGGCTACAATGAGCAGTTCTTC
CDR3aa: CASSQGASGYNEQFF

d_gene: TRBD2
v_gene: TRBV5-1
abundance: -
j_gene: TRBJ2-5
CDR3nt: TGCGCCAGCAGCTACGGGACTAGCGGCCAAGAGACCCAGTACTTC
CDR3aa: CASSYGTSGQETQYF

d_gene: -
v_gene: TRBV7-9
abundance: few
j_gene: TRBJ1-1
CDR3nt: TGTGCCAGCAGCGCACAGGAGAACACTGAAGCTTTCTTT
CDR3aa: CASSAQENTEAFF

d_gene: TRBD2
v_gene: TRBV4-3
abundance: few
j_gene: TRBJ2-3
CDR3nt: TGCGCCAGCAGCCGACTAGCGATTAACACAGATACGCAGTATTTT
CDR3aa: CASSRLAINTDTQYF

d_gene: -
v_gene: TRBV7-2
abundance: -
j_gene: TRBJ2-2
CDR3nt: TGTGCCAGCAGCTTAAGAGCATCCAACACCGGGGAGCTGTTTTTT
CDR3aa: CASSLRASNTGELFF

d_gene: -
v_gene: TRBV5-1
abundance: -
j_gene: TRBJ2-7
CDR3nt: TGCGCCAGCAGCCATCTGGGGGCCCACGAGCAGTACTTC
CDR3aa: CASSHLGAHEQYF

d_gene: -
v_gene: TRBV7-9
abundance: once
j_gene: TRBJ2-1
CDR3nt: TGTGCCAGCAGCTTTCAGCCGCTAGGGAACAATGAGCAGTTCTTC
CDR3aa: CASSFQPLGNNEQFF